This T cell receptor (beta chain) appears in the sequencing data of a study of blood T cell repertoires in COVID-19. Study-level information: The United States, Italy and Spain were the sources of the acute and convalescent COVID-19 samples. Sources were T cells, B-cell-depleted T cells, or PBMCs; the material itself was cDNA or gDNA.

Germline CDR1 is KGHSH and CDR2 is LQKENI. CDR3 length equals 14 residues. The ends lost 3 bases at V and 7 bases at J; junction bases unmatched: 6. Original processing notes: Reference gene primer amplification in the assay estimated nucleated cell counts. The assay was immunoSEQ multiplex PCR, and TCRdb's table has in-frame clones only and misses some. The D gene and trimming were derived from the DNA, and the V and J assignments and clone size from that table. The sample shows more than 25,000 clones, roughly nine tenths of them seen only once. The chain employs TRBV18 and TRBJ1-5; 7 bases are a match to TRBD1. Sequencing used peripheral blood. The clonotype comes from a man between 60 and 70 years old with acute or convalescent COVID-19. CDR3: CASSPNRGGQPQHF. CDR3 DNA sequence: TGTGCCAGCTCACCCAACAGGGGCGGACAGCCCCAGCATTTT. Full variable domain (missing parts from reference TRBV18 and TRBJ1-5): NAGVMQNPRHLVRRRGQEARLRCSPMKGHSHVYWYRQLPEEGLKFMVYLQKENIIDESGMPKERFSAEFPKEGPSILRIQQVVRGDSAAYFCASSPNRGGQPQHFGDGTRLSIL.